This T cell receptor beta chain was recovered during a study of CD8 T cells in Susac syndrome. V gave up 5 bases and J gave up 7 bases; unmatched junction bases: 14. CDR1 and CDR2 from the germline V gene are SGHTA and FQGNSA. CDR3 length equals 17 residues. When the RNA was reverse transcribed, random hexamers were used with an input of about 0.5 to 1 ug. Each CDR3 protein is one row after TCRdb ran MiXCR on the immunoSEQ multiplex PCR reads. The table includes some 100,000 distinct CDR3 sequences, 95% detected once. The material sequenced was CD8+ T cells from PBMCs. This rearrangement joins TRBV7-2 to TRBJ2-7, with 13 bases that match TRBD2. This clonotype was sampled from a human donor with Susac syndrome. CDR3 bases: TGTGCCAGCAGCGAGGGACTAGCGGGATACGCCGGCCGGGAGCAGTACTTC. It codes for CASSEGLAGYAGREQYF.